Listed below are T cell receptor beta chains from one sample, sequenced in a study of blood T cell repertoires in COVID-19. Data came from immunoSEQ multiplex PCR; TCRdb stores just in-frame clones and leaves some out. The sample has a few hundred thousand clones; 80% to 90% are singletons. Material for sequencing was PBMCs or T cells enriched from blood (not recorded which). Receptor source: a man aged 30-40 years who had recovered from COVID-19. Both conserved end residues are part of each CDR3. The D gene is left open where the match is weak. Only some rows state a clone size, as once, few, many or a class for expanded clones.

J | size | V | D | CDR3 | DNA
TRBJ1-4 | - | TRBV28 | - | CASSQGTSSPGLFF | TGTGCCAGCAGCCAAGGGACATCGTCGCCCGGACTGTTTTTT
TRBJ2-1 | - | TRBV3-1/TRBV3-2 | - | CASSQVMAASPLF | TGTGCCAGCAGCCAAGTCATGGCGGCTAGCCCGCTCTTC
TRBJ1-5 | - | TRBV7-9 | - | CASSLAGGESNQPQHF | TGTGCCAGCAGCTTAGCAGGGGGTGAAAGCAATCAGCCCCAGCATTTT
TRBJ1-3 | - | TRBV20-1 | - | CSASRGGNTIYF | TGCAGTGCTAGTAGGGGTGGAAACACCATATATTTT
TRBJ2-7 | - | TRBV6-5 | TRBD1 | CASSWPGQGYEQYF | TGTGCCAGCAGTTGGCCGGGACAGGGATACGAGCAGTACTTC
TRBJ2-5 | - | TRBV6-5 | TRBD1 | CASSYLGQDLQETQYF | TGTGCCAGCAGTTACTTGGGACAGGATCTACAAGAGACCCAGTACTTC
TRBJ2-1 | - | TRBV7-9 | TRBD2 | CASSWAGGRLLHNEQFF | TGTGCCAGCAGCTGGGCGGGGGGGCGTCTGCTCCACAATGAGCAGTTCTTC
TRBJ2-3 | once | TRBV5-5 | - | CASSLDRRTSTDTQYF | TGTGCCAGCAGCTTGGACCGCCGCACTAGCACAGATACGCAGTATTTT
TRBJ1-2 | once | TRBV11-2 | TRBD1 | CASSEGTGVAYGYTF | TGTGCCAGCAGCGAGGGGACAGGGGTTGCCTATGGCTACACCTTC
TRBJ1-5 | - | TRBV28 | TRBD1 | CASKPGQGTQPQHF | TGTGCCAGCAAGCCGGGACAGGGTACTCAGCCCCAGCATTTT
TRBJ1-4 | - | TRBV6-1 | - | CASSEPVGQINEKLFF | TGTGCCAGCAGTGAGCCCGTTGGACAGATTAATGAAAAACTGTTTTTT
TRBJ2-7 | - | TRBV13 | TRBD1 | CASSPRDRSSYEQYF | TGTGCCAGCAGCCCCCGGGACAGGAGCTCCTACGAGCAGTACTTC
TRBJ1-5 | - | TRBV18 | - | CASSSQTGDQPQHF | TGTGCCAGCTCATCCCAGACAGGAGATCAGCCCCAGCATTTT
TRBJ2-1 | - | TRBV12-3/TRBV12-4 | - | CASSLGSDEQFF | TGTGCCAGCAGTTTAGGGTCAGATGAGCAGTTCTTC
TRBJ2-5 | - | TRBV4-1 | TRBD2 | CASSQVTSGEETQYF | TGCGCCAGCAGCCAGGTTACTAGCGGGGAGGAGACCCAGTACTTC
TRBJ1-1 | - | TRBV7-9 | - | CASSLRARLPGEVFF | TGTGCCAGCAGCTTAAGGGCCCGACTTCCGGGGGAGGTTTTCTTT
TRBJ2-7 | once | TRBV19 | - | CASSDNSYEQYF | TGTGCCAGTAGTGACAACTCCTACGAGCAGTACTTC
TRBJ1-2 | - | TRBV12-5 | - | CASGSSLASDYGYTF | TGTGCTAGTGGTTCGTCGTTGGCTTCAGACTATGGCTACACCTTC
TRBJ1-1 | - | TRBV4-1 | TRBD1 | CASSHLTGSVNTEAFF | TGCGCCAGCAGCCATTTGACAGGGTCGGTGAACACTGAAGCTTTCTTT
TRBJ1-2 | many | TRBV6-5 | - | CASTSGGGQDYGYTF | TGTGCCAGCACCTCCGGGGGGGGGCAAGACTATGGCTACACCTTC
TRBJ1-6 | - | TRBV18 | TRBD1 | CASSRGTGGFEAPLHF | TGTGCCAGCTCACGGGGGACAGGGGGTTTTGAGGCACCCCTCCACTTT
TRBJ1-1 | - | TRBV5-1 | TRBD1 | CASSIGTASTEAFF | TGCGCCAGCAGCATAGGGACAGCAAGCACTGAAGCTTTCTTT
TRBJ2-2 | - | TRBV7-3 | - | CASSPTGSSTGELFF | TGTGCCAGCAGCCCCACAGGGTCGAGCACCGGGGAGCTGTTTTTT
TRBJ2-7 | few | TRBV20-1 | - | CSARRGSEQYF | TGCAGTGCTCGAAGGGGGTCCGAGCAGTACTTC
TRBJ1-3 | once | TRBV18 | - | CASSPGASSSGNTIYF | TGTGCCAGCTCACCAGGAGCATCGAGCTCTGGAAACACCATATATTTT
TRBJ2-5 | once | TRBV2 | - | CASSDSPGWETQYF | TGTGCCAGCAGTGATAGTCCCGGTTGGGAGACCCAGTACTTC
TRBJ2-7 | - | TRBV6-5 | TRBD1 | CASSKRTGSSYEQYF | TGTGCCAGCAGTAAACGGACAGGGAGCTCCTACGAGCAGTACTTC
TRBJ2-1 | once | TRBV18 | - | CASSPQPLIEQFF | TGTGCCAGCTCACCACAGCCCCTAATTGAGCAGTTCTTC
TRBJ2-1 | once | TRBV18 | TRBD2 | CASSPPASGYNEQFF | TGTGCCAGCTCACCACCAGCTAGCGGATACAATGAGCAGTTCTTC
TRBJ2-7 | - | TRBV10-3 | TRBD2 | CAISDWEGEQYF | TGTGCCATCAGTGATTGGGAGGGCGAGCAGTACTTC
TRBJ2-2 | - | TRBV5-6 | - | CASSLLLTGELFF | TGTGCCAGCAGCTTGTTGTTAACCGGGGAGCTGTTTTTT
TRBJ2-7 | - | TRBV28 | TRBD2 | CASSPGLASSYEQYF | TGTGCCAGCAGTCCCGGACTAGCCAGTTCCTACGAGCAGTACTTC
TRBJ2-1 | - | TRBV4-1 | - | CASSLSTGVRFNEQFF | TGCGCCAGCAGCCTCTCTACGGGAGTCAGGTTTAATGAGCAGTTCTTC
TRBJ1-1 | - | TRBV13 | - | CASSLMPGEAFF | TGTGCCAGCAGCTTGATGCCCGGGGAAGCTTTCTTT
TRBJ1-1 | - | TRBV6-5 | - | CATPGVIGGKAFF | TGTGCCACCCCTGGAGTGATCGGGGGTAAAGCTTTCTTT
TRBJ2-6 | - | TRBV24-1 | - | CATSDSPHTTGANVLTF | TGTGCCACCAGTGATTCCCCCCACACTACTGGGGCCAACGTCCTGACTTTC
TRBJ2-2 | - | TRBV28 | - | CASSLLSGTGELFF | TGTGCCAGCAGCCTACTGTCGGGGACCGGGGAGCTGTTTTTT
TRBJ1-2 | - | TRBV28 | TRBD1 | CASSWDSNNYGYTF | TGTGCCAGCAGTTGGGACAGTAATAACTATGGCTACACCTTC
TRBJ2-2 | - | TRBV11-1 | - | CASSSGTFTGELFF | TGTGCCAGCAGTTCTGGGACATTTACCGGGGAGCTGTTTTTT
TRBJ2-1 | - | TRBV27 | TRBD2 | CASSSTSAGTSYYNEQFF | TGTGCCAGCAGTTCAACCTCCGCCGGGACTAGCTACTACAATGAGCAGTTCTTC
TRBJ2-3 | - | TRBV10-3 | TRBD2 | CAIRVAGGSDTQYF | TGTGCCATCAGGGTAGCGGGAGGTTCAGATACGCAGTATTTT
TRBJ2-2 | - | TRBV5-4 | - | CASRRTGGNPGELFF | TGTGCCAGCAGGCGAACTGGGGGGAACCCCGGGGAGCTGTTTTTT
TRBJ1-1 | - | TRBV10-2 | - | CASSVDKNTEAFF | TGCGCCAGCAGTGTGGACAAGAACACTGAAGCTTTCTTT
TRBJ2-1 | few | TRBV9 | TRBD2 | CASSASGTRNEQFF | TGTGCCAGCAGCGCCTCCGGGACTAGGAATGAGCAGTTCTTC